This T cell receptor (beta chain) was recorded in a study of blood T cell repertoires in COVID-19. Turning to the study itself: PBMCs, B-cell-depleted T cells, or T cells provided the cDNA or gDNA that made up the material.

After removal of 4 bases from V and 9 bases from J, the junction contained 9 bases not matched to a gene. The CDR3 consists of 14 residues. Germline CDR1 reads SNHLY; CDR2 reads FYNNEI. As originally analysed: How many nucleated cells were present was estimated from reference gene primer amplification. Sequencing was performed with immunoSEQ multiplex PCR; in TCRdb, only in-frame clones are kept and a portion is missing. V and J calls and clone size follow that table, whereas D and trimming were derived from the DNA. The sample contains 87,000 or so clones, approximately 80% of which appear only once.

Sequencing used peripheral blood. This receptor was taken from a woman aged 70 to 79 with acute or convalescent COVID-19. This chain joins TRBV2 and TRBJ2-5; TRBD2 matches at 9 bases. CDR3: CASSVESGGLAQYF. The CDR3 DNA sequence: TGTGCCAGCAGTGTGGAAAGCGGGGGGTTGGCCCAGTACTTC.